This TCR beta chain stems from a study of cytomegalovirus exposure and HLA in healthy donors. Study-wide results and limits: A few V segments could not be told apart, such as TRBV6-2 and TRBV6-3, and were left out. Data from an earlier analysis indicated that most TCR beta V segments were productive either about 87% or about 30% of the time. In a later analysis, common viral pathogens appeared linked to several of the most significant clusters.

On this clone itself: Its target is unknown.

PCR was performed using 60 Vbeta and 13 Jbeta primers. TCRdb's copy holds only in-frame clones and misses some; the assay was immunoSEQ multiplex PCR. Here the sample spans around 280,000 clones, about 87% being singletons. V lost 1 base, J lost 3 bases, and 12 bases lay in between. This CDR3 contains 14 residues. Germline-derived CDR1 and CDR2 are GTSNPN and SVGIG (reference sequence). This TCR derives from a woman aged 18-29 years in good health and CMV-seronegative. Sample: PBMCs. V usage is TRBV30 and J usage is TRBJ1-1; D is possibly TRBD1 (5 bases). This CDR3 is CAWSGGREDTEAFF. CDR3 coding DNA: TGTGCCTGGAGTGGGGGCAGGGAGGACACTGAAGCTTTCTTT.